These 15 T cell receptor beta chains came from one sample sequenced in a study of T-cell memory formation after mild COVID-19. TCRdb re-called the 5' RACE reads through MiXCR, storing one row per CDR3 protein. Of hundreds of thousands of distinct CDR3 sequences in the sample, roughly 22% were seen once. The material sequenced was PBMCs or a T cell subset sorted from them (not recorded which). Every receptor here comes from an adult woman who had mild COVID-19 (a few samples of this study predate the infection). Cell type and time point are not known.

This clonotype showed up just a few times. V usage is TRBV4-1 and J usage is TRBJ1-5; TRBD1 is a possible D gene (6 bases). In germline, CDR1 is MGHRA, CDR2 YSYEKL. The ends were cut back, 4 bases at V and 5 bases at J, with 15 bases in the middle. This CDR3 is 15 amino acids long. CDR3 sequence reads: CASSPHYAGDQPQHF. In DNA form, the CDR3 reads TGCGCCAGCAGCCCCCATTATGCAGGGGATCAGCCCCAGCATTTT.

This clonotype was counted once. This chain uses TRBV18 with TRBJ1-6; D perhaps matches TRBD1 (6 bases). Trimming shortened V by 1 base and J by 7 bases, and 17 bases separated the two germline ends. Germline values: CDR1 KGHSH, CDR2 LQKENI. CDR3 size: 17 residues. CDR3 region: CASSPRPRGARNSPLHF. CDR3 nucleotides: TGTGCCAGCTCACCACGGCCTCGGGGGGCACGCAATTCACCCCTCCACTTT.

This clonotype came up many times. The V call is TRBV7-2, the J call TRBJ2-3, with 11 positions matching TRBD1. Germline assignment: CDR1 SGHTA and CDR2 FQGNSA. V lost 5 bases to trimming and J lost 4 bases; unmatched junction nucleotides: 11. The CDR3 sequence is 17 residues long. In DNA, the CDR3 is TGTGCCAGCAGCCGCTCCGGGACAGGGGGAAGGGCAGATACGCAGTATTTT. This codes for CASSRSGTGGRADTQYF.

The table lists this clonotype with a few counts. V is TRBV13 and J is TRBJ2-7; 10 bases are shared with TRBD1. From germline, CDR1 is PRHDT and CDR2 FYEKMQ (reference sequence). This CDR3 has 15 residues. J lost 5 bases, V lost 5 bases, and 9 bases had no gene match. The CDR3 sequence: CASSRRGQGDHEQYF. The CDR3 DNA reads TGTGCCAGCAGCAGACGCGGACAGGGGGACCACGAGCAGTACTTC.

This rearrangement joins TRBV12-3 or TRBV12-4 to TRBJ2-7; TRBD1 is a possible D gene (6 bases). V was trimmed by 7 bases and J by 4 bases, leaving 17 bases between them. The CDR3 is made up of 14 amino acids. CDR3 DNA sequence: TGTGCCAGCATGGGAGACAGGACGAGATACGAGCAGTACTTC. Protein: CASMGDRTRYEQYF.

This clonotype has just a few counts. This chain joins TRBV11-2 and TRBJ2-1; 11 bases line up with TRBD1. CDR3 size: 15 residues. Germline lookup yields CDR1 SGHAT and CDR2 FQNNGV. The ends lost 3 bases at V and 8 bases at J; junction bases unmatched: 6. CDR3 amino acids: CASSFLGQGADEQFF. For the CDR3, the DNA is TGTGCCAGCAGCTTCCTCGGACAGGGGGCTGATGAGCAGTTCTTC.

The chain joins TRBV20-1 to TRBJ2-3; D unresolved. Per the germline V gene, CDR1 is DFQATT and CDR2 is SNEGSKA (reference sequence). Trimming cost V 6 bases and J 3 bases, with 10 bases left between them. This CDR3 has 12 amino acids. As DNA, the CDR3 is TGCAGTGCGAGACCCGGGACAGATACGCAGTATTTT. This gives the protein CSARPGTDTQYF.

This clonotype has more than one count but fewer than ten. The V call is TRBV5-1, the J call TRBJ1-2, with D perhaps matching TRBD1 (5 bases). Germline loops: CDR1 SGHRS, CDR2 YFSETQ. V shed 5 bases and J shed 3 bases, with 11 bases lying between them. The CDR3 is 13 residues long. This CDR3 is CASRTGTDYGYTF. The CDR3, as DNA: TGCGCCAGCAGAACCGGGACGGACTATGGCTACACCTTC.

The V gene is TRBV5-1, the J gene TRBJ2-3; TRBD1 aligns across 9 bases. V lost 3 bases and J lost 2; bases outside the gene matches: 4. Germline values: CDR1 SGHRS, CDR2 YFSETQ. The CDR3 extends over 15 amino acids. CDR3 loop: CASSWGDRATDTQYF. The CDR3 DNA sequence: TGCGCCAGCAGCTGGGGGGACAGGGCCACAGATACGCAGTATTTT. The variable domain in full, completed from reference TRBV5-1 and TRBJ2-3, reads KAGVTQTPRYLIKTRGQQVTLSCSPISGHRSVSWYQQTPGQGLQFLFEYFSETQRNKGNFPGRFSGRQFSNSRSEMNVSTLELGDSALYLCASSWGDRATDTQYFGPGTRLTVL.

This chain's CDR3 is CASSLFQADTDTQYF. The CDR3 DNA follows: TGTGCCAGCAGCTTATTTCAGGCCGACACAGATACGCAGTATTTT. The chain links TRBV7-3 to TRBJ2-3; no clear D. CDR1 SGHTA and CDR2 FQGTGA come from the germline V gene. The CDR3 covers 15 residues. Trimming shortened V by 2 bases and J by 2 bases, and 11 bases separated the two germline ends.

This clonotype was observed a few times. This rearrangement joins TRBV4-1 to TRBJ1-5; 7 bases align to TRBD1. Germline V lookup: CDR1 MGHRA, CDR2 YSYEKL. The J segment lost 0 bases and the V segment lost 1 base, leaving 3 bases of the junction unmatched. The CDR3 runs to 16 residues. CDR3 nucleotides: TGCGCCAGCAGCCAAGGGTCAGGGGGTAGCAATCAGCCCCAGCATTTT. It translates to CASSQGSGGSNQPQHF.

This clonotype was seen many times. The DNA for the CDR3 is TGTGCCAGCAGCGCAGGGTCCCCCAATCAGCCCCAGCATTTT. This encodes CASSAGSPNQPQHF. This chain links TRBV7-6 with TRBJ1-5, with D perhaps matching TRBD1 (5 bases). V lost 5 bases to trimming and J lost 3 bases, with 11 bases between them. The length of the CDR3 is 14 residues. Germline V CDR1 and CDR2: SGHVS, FNYEAQ.

The chain is built from TRBV6-1 and TRBJ1-2, with 11 bases fitting TRBD1. J was trimmed by 7 bases and V by 2 bases; bases with no gene match: 6. Germline loops: CDR1 MNHNS, CDR2 SASEGT. The CDR3 is 15 residues long. CDR3: CASSEPGTGGFGYTF. DNA for the CDR3: TGTGCCAGCAGTGAACCCGGGACAGGGGGATTTGGCTACACCTTC.

The chain combines TRBV11-1 with TRBJ1-1; tentatively, D is TRBD1 (6 bases). The CDR3 has 12 amino acids. Trimming shortened V by 6 bases and J by 6 bases, and 11 bases separated the two germline ends. CDR1 SGHAT and CDR2 FQDESV come from the germline V gene (reference sequence). CDR3 loop: CASRSRGAEAFF. As DNA, the CDR3 is TGTGCCAGCAGGTCCAGGGGCGCTGAAGCTTTCTTT.

The chain carries TRBV5-1 and TRBJ2-1, with TRBD2 matching 12 bases. The CDR3 sequence is 16 residues long. Losses at the gene ends were 4 bases for V and 4 bases for J; bases not matched to a gene: 6. The germline CDR1 and CDR2 sequences are SGHRS and YFSETQ. The CDR3 protein is CASSPPGTSGYNEQFF. In DNA form, the CDR3 reads TGCGCCAGCAGCCCCCCCGGGACTAGCGGGTACAATGAGCAGTTCTTC.